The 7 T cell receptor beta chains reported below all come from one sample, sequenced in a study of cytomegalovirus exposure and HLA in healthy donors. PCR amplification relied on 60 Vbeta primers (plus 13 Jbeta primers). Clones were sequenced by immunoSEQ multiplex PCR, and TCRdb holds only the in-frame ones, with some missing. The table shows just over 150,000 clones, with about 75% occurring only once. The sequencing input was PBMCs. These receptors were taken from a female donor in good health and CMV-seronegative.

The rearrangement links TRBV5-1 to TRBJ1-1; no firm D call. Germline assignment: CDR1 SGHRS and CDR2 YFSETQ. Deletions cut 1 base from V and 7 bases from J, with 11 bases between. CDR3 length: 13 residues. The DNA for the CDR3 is TGCGCCAGCAGCTTGCCCAGGTCTCATGAAGCTTTCTTT. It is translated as CASSLPRSHEAFF.

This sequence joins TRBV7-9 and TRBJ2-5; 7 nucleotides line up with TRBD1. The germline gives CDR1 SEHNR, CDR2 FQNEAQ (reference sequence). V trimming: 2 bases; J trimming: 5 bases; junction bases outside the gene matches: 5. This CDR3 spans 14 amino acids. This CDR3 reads CASSLPTGLETQYF. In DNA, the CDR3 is TGTGCCAGCAGCTTACCGACAGGGTTGGAGACCCAGTACTTC.

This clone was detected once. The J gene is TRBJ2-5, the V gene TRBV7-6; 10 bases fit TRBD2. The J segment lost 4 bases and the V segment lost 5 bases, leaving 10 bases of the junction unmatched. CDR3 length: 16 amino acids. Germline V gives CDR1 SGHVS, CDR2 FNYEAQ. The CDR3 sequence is CASSPWGSGGRETQYF. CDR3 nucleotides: TGTGCCAGCAGCCCGTGGGGTAGCGGGGGGAGAGAGACCCAGTACTTC.

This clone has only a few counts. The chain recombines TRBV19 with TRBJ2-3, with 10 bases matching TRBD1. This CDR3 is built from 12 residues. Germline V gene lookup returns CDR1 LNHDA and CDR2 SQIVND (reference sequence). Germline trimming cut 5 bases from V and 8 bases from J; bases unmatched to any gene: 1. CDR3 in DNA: TGTGCCAGTAGTCGGACAGGGGGTACGCAGTATTTT. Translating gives CASSRTGGTQYF.

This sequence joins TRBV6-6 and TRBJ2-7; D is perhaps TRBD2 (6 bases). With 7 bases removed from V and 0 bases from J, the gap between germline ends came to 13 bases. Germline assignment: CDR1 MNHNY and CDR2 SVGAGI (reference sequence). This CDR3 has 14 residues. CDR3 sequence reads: CASTAQDYSYEQYF. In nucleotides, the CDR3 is TGTGCCAGCACCGCACAGGACTACTCCTACGAGCAGTACTTC.

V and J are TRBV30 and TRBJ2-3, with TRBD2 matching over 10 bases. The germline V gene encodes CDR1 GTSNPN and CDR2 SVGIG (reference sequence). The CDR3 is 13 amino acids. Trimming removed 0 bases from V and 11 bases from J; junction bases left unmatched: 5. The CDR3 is CAWSVKREGEQYF. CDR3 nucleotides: TGTGCCTGGAGTGTAAAGCGGGAGGGCGAGCAGTATTTT.

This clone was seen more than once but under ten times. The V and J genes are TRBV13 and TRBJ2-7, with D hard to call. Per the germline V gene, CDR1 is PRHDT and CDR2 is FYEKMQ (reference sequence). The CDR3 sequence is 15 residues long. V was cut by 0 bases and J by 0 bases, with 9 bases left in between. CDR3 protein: CASSLGGTASYEQYF. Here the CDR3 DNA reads TGTGCCAGCAGCTTAGGTGGCACCGCCTCCTACGAGCAGTACTTC. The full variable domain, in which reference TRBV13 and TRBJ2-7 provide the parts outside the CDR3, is AAGVIQSPRHLIKEKRETATLKCYPIPRHDTVYWYQQGPGQDPQFLISFYEKMQSDKGSIPDRFSAQQFSDYHSELNMSSLELGDSALYFCASSLGGTASYEQYFGPGTRLTVT.